The clone carrying this T cell receptor (beta chain) was counted once. Its target is unknown. The sample originates from a study of response to subunit inactivated influenza vaccine. The study's findings and limits: With each seasonal influenza vaccination, the authors suggested, few new T cells are recruited.

TCRdb analysed the RT-PCR reads with MiXCR anew, one entry per CDR3 protein. The sample holds about 520,000 distinct CDR3 sequences, roughly 27% seen once. The CDR3 runs to 18 residues. Trimming took 7 bases from V and 3 from J, leaving 28 bases between them. Germline-derived CDR1 and CDR2 are MDHEN and SYDVKM. The TCR originated in a man aged 45-60 years who received an inactivated influenza vaccine. The chain has TRBV28 and TRBJ2-7; D tentatively fits TRBD1 or TRBD2 (5 bases each). The sample was CD4+ T cells sorted from PBMCs, taken 5 to 6 days after vaccination. DNA of the CDR3: TGTGCCAGCACCCCGGATGTTCGGATACTCAGGGAGAACTACGAGCAGTACTTC. Translating gives CASTPDVRILRENYEQYF.